A selection of T cell receptor beta chains follows, all from one sample in a study of a mutant IDH1 vaccine in newly diagnosed glioma. Clones were read by immunoSEQ multiplex PCR, and TCRdb kept only the in-frame ones, dropping some. The repertoire has 35,000 to 45,000 clones, roughly 84% of them found once; the top ten carry about 4.6%. No antigen is known for these receptors. The material sequenced was PBMCs, taken from a glioma patient whose treatment included an IDH1 peptide vaccine. The source of these receptors is a woman aged 50 to 65 with glioma. CDR3s include the opening cysteine and the closing phenylalanine or tryptophan. D genes are given only for firm matches. A clone size is listed for some rows: how often the clone was seen (once, few, many), or a class if it is expanded.

J: TRBJ1-3
D: NA
V: TRBV6-5
size: NA
DNA: TGTGCCAGCAGTGGGGACACCCTAAGAAACACCATATATTTT
CDR3: CASSGDTLRNTIYF

J: TRBJ1-4
D: NA
V: TRBV7-9
size: NA
DNA: TGTGCCAGCAGCTTCGACAGTGAAAAACTGTTTTTT
CDR3: CASSFDSEKLFF

J: TRBJ2-3
D: TRBD2
V: TRBV7-8
size: NA
DNA: TGTGCCAGCAGCTTAGCGGTCCCGGGGAGCGGGGGGGCCGCAGATACGCAGTATTTT
CDR3: CASSLAVPGSGGAADTQYF

J: TRBJ1-1
D: NA
V: TRBV30
size: few
DNA: TGTGCCTGGAGTGTGGGCAGTAAAGCTTTCTTT
CDR3: CAWSVGSKAFF

J: TRBJ1-6
D: NA
V: TRBV19
size: few
DNA: TGTGCCAGTAGCAACCGGGACCTCAATTCACCCCTCCACTTT
CDR3: CASSNRDLNSPLHF

J: TRBJ2-3
D: NA
V: TRBV7-9
size: once
DNA: TGTGCCAGCAGTCGCAACCCGGGACTTAGCACAGATACGCAGTATTTT
CDR3: CASSRNPGLSTDTQYF

J: TRBJ2-3
D: NA
V: TRBV4-1
size: NA
DNA: TGCGCCAGCAGGGCGGGATTGGCGGGGGCCTCAGATACGCAGTATTTT
CDR3: CASRAGLAGASDTQYF

J: TRBJ1-1
D: NA
V: TRBV5-4
size: NA
DNA: TGTGCCAGCAGCTTGGCAGGCCCTCCCACTGAAGCTTTCTTT
CDR3: CASSLAGPPTEAFF

J: TRBJ1-1
D: NA
V: TRBV7-8
size: NA
DNA: TGTGCCAGCAGCTTGAAACAGGGTAGGACTGAAGCTTTCTTT
CDR3: CASSLKQGRTEAFF

J: TRBJ1-1
D: TRBD1
V: TRBV6-1
size: NA
DNA: TGTGCCAGCAGTGCGGGCAGACAGGGAGGCACTGAAGCTTTCTTT
CDR3: CASSAGRQGGTEAFF

J: TRBJ1-2
D: NA
V: TRBV4-2
size: NA
DNA: TGTGCCAGCAGCCAAAGCCAGGGATATGGCTACACCTTC
CDR3: CASSQSQGYGYTF

J: TRBJ1-4
D: NA
V: TRBV5-1
size: NA
DNA: TGCGCCAGCAGCCCCGGGGGGAGCTATGAAAAACTGTTTTTT
CDR3: CASSPGGSYEKLFF

J: TRBJ1-6
D: NA
V: TRBV29-1
size: NA
DNA: TGCAGCGTCTCCGGGGGTGGCAATTCACCCCTCCACTTT
CDR3: CSVSGGGNSPLHF

J: TRBJ2-1
D: NA
V: TRBV27
size: NA
DNA: TGTGCCAGCAGTTTAGATAGGGACCTAAGCTCCTACAATGAGCAGTTCTTC
CDR3: CASSLDRDLSSYNEQFF

J: TRBJ2-1
D: TRBD1
V: TRBV19
size: NA
DNA: TGTGCCAGTGGGAACGACAGGGATTGGGGTGAGCAGTTCTTC
CDR3: CASGNDRDWGEQFF

J: TRBJ1-1
D: TRBD1
V: TRBV5-5
size: NA
DNA: TGTGCCAGCAGCCCCGGAGGGCAGGGGGCCGGGAAAGCTTTCTTT
CDR3: CASSPGGQGAGKAFF

J: TRBJ1-5
D: NA
V: TRBV6-5
size: NA
DNA: TGTGCCACCGACGACCTGACAGTTAATCAGCCCCAGCATTTT
CDR3: CATDDLTVNQPQHF

J: TRBJ1-1
D: NA
V: TRBV10-2
size: NA
DNA: TGCGCCAGCAGGACCGTTGACACTGAAGCTTTCTTT
CDR3: CASRTVDTEAFF

J: TRBJ1-6
D: NA
V: TRBV7-2
size: NA
DNA: TGTGCCAGCAGCAGACAGGCCTATAATTCACCCCTCCACTTT
CDR3: CASSRQAYNSPLHF

J: TRBJ2-1
D: NA
V: TRBV27
size: NA
DNA: TGTGCCAGCAGACCAACAGGGCTCGATGAGCAGTTCTTC
CDR3: CASRPTGLDEQFF

J: TRBJ1-5
D: NA
V: TRBV2
size: NA
DNA: TGTGCCAGCGACCTGGGACATCCAAACGCGCCCCAGCATTTT
CDR3: CASDLGHPNAPQHF

J: TRBJ1-2
D: NA
V: TRBV7-2
size: few
DNA: TGTGCCAGCAGCCTACGACAGTGGTCCAACTATGGCTACACCTTC
CDR3: CASSLRQWSNYGYTF

J: TRBJ1-3
D: NA
V: TRBV19
size: NA
DNA: TGTGCCAGTAGTATCGGTTTAGTGGGGTCCTCTGGAAACACCATATATTTT
CDR3: CASSIGLVGSSGNTIYF

J: TRBJ2-1
D: TRBD2
V: TRBV5-4
size: NA
DNA: TGTGCCAGCAGCGCCCGCCCGGCGGGGGGCGTGAGATACAATGAGCAGTTCTTC
CDR3: CASSARPAGGVRYNEQFF

J: TRBJ1-2
D: NA
V: TRBV18
size: NA
DNA: TGTGCCAGCTCACCCATACAGGGAGAGGGCTACACCTTC
CDR3: CASSPIQGEGYTF

J: TRBJ1-1
D: TRBD1
V: TRBV12-5
size: NA
DNA: TGTGCTAGTGGTTTTTCCCGGGACAGGAACACTGAAGCTTTCTTT
CDR3: CASGFSRDRNTEAFF

J: TRBJ2-3
D: NA
V: TRBV10-3
size: NA
DNA: TGTGCCATCAGGGGGACGGGGACCACAGATACGCAGTATTTT
CDR3: CAIRGTGTTDTQYF

J: TRBJ1-1
D: TRBD1
V: TRBV6-6
size: NA
DNA: TGTGCCAGCAGTTATTATTGGACAGGAATGAACACTGAAGCTTTCTTT
CDR3: CASSYYWTGMNTEAFF

J: TRBJ2-7
D: NA
V: TRBV30
size: NA
DNA: TGTGCCTGGAACTTCGACGACGAGCAGTACTTC
CDR3: CAWNFDDEQYF

J: TRBJ1-2
D: NA
V: TRBV19
size: NA
DNA: TGTGCCAGTCTTTTTGGATCGATTTTCACCTTC
CDR3: CASLFGSIFTF

J: TRBJ2-7
D: NA
V: TRBV7-2
size: NA
DNA: TGTGCCAGCAGCTTAGCCATTACCTACGAGCAGTACTTC
CDR3: CASSLAITYEQYF

J: TRBJ1-4
D: NA
V: TRBV5-1
size: NA
DNA: TGCGCCAGCAGCTTGGAAGGACACGGTAATGAAAAACTGTTTTTT
CDR3: CASSLEGHGNEKLFF

J: TRBJ1-5
D: NA
V: TRBV6-6
size: NA
DNA: TGTGCCAGCAGCCTGGCGGTGGACAATCAGCCCCAGCATTTT
CDR3: CASSLAVDNQPQHF

J: TRBJ2-1
D: NA
V: TRBV29-1
size: NA
DNA: TGCAGCGGACGCGCATGGGGGGCCGGTTACAATGAGCAGTTCTTC
CDR3: CSGRAWGAGYNEQFF

J: TRBJ1-1
D: NA
V: TRBV9
size: NA
DNA: TGTGCCAGCAGCCCCAGCCGGGGGGGGGAAGCTTTCTTT
CDR3: CASSPSRGGEAFF

J: TRBJ1-4
D: NA
V: TRBV2
size: few
DNA: TGTGCCAGCAGAATGAGGGGCGATGAAAAACTGTTTTTT
CDR3: CASRMRGDEKLFF

J: TRBJ1-1
D: NA
V: TRBV6-6
size: NA
DNA: TGTGCCAGCAGTCCCGGACAGTTCCTAAACGGGGCTTTCTTT
CDR3: CASSPGQFLNGAFF

J: TRBJ2-2
D: NA
V: TRBV6-4
size: NA
DNA: TGTGCCAGCAGTGACTCCGCGGGGGCCCACACCGGGGAGCTGTTTTTT
CDR3: CASSDSAGAHTGELFF

J: TRBJ1-1
D: TRBD1
V: TRBV7-2
size: NA
DNA: TGTGCCAGCAGCTTAGGGACAGGGTTAGCGACTGAAGCTTTCTTT
CDR3: CASSLGTGLATEAFF